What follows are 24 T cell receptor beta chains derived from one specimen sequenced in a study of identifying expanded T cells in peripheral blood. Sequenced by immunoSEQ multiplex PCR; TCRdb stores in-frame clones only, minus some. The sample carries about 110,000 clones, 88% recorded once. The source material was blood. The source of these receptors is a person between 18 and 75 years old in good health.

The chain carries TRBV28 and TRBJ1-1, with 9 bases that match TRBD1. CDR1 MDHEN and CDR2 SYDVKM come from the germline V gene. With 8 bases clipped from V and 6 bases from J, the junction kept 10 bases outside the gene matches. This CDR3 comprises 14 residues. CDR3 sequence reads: CASRIQGAGAEAFF. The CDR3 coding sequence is TGTGCCAGCCGAATACAGGGGGCTGGGGCTGAAGCTTTCTTT. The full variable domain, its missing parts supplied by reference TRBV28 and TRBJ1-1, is DVKVTQSSRYLVKRTGEKVFLECVQDMDHENMFWYRQDPGLGLRLIYFSYDVKMKEKGDIPEGYSVSREKKERFSLILESASTNQTSMYLCASRIQGAGAEAFFGQGTRLTVV.

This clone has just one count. DNA of the CDR3: TGTGCCAGCACCAGGGTCGCTAATGAAAAACTGTTTTTT. This sequence encodes CASTRVANEKLFF. The V and J genes are TRBV28 and TRBJ1-4; D is perhaps TRBD1 (5 bases). Germline assignment: CDR1 MDHEN and CDR2 SYDVKM. The CDR3 spans 13 residues. V was trimmed by 7 bases and J by 3 bases, leaving 9 bases between them.

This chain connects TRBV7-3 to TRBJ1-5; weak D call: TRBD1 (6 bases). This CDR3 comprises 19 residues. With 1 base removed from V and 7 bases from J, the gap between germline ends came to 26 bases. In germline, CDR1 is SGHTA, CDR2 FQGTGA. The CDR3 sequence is CASSLKVRYEWGLDQPQHF. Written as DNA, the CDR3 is TGTGCCAGCAGCTTAAAGGTAAGATACGAATGGGGGCTGGACCAGCCCCAGCATTTT.

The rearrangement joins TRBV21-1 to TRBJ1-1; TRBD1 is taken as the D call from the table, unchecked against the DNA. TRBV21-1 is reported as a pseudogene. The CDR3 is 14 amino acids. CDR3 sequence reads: CASSTTGENTEAFF. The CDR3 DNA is TGTGCCAGCAGCACGACAGGAGAGAACACTGAAGCTTTCTTT.

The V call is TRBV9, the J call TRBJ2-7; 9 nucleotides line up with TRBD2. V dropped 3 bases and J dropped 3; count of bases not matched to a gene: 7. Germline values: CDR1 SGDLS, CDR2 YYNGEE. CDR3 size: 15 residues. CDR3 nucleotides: TGTGCCAGCAGCGCCTTTAGCGGGAGCCACTACGAGCAGTACTTC. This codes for CASSAFSGSHYEQYF. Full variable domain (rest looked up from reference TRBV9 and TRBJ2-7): DSGVTQTPKHLITATGQRVTLRCSPRSGDLSVYWYQQSLDQGLQFLIQYYNGEERAKGNILERFSAQQFPDLHSELNLSSLELGDSALYFCASSAFSGSHYEQYFGPGTRLTVT.

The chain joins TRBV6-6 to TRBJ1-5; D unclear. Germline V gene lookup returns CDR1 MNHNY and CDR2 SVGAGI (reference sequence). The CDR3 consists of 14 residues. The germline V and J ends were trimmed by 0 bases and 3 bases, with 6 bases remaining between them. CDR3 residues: CASSYSTLNQPQHF. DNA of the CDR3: TGTGCCAGCAGTTACTCGACACTCAATCAGCCCCAGCATTTT.

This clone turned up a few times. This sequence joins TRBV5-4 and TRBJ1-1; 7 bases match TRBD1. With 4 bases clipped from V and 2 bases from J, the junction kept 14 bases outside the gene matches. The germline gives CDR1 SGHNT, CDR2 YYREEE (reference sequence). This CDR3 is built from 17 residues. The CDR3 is CASSQGGVTVYNTEAFF. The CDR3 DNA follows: TGTGCCAGCAGCCAGGGGGGGGTCACTGTCTACAACACTGAAGCTTTCTTT.

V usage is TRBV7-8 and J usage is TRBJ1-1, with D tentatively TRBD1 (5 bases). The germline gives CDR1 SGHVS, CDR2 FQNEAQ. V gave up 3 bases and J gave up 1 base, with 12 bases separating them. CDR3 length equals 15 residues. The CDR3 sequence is CASSFYPGQNTEAFF. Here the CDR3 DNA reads TGTGCCAGCAGCTTCTATCCGGGGCAGAACACTGAAGCTTTCTTT.

The CDR3: CASSLSVLATNEKLFF. CDR3 nucleotides: TGCGCCAGCAGCTTGAGTGTGCTCGCAACTAATGAAAAACTGTTTTTT. V gene TRBV5-1 combines with J gene TRBJ1-4, with unresolved D. CDR3 length equals 16 residues. The germline CDR1 and CDR2 sequences are SGHRS and YFSETQ. V shed 1 base and J shed 0 bases, with 10 bases lying between them.

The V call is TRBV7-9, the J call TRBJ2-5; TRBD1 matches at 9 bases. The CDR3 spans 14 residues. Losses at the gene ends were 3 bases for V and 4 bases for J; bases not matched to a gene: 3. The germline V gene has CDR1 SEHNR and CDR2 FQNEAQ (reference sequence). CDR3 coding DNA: TGTGCCAGCAGCTTGACAGGGGGGCGAGAGACCCAGTACTTC. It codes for CASSLTGGRETQYF.

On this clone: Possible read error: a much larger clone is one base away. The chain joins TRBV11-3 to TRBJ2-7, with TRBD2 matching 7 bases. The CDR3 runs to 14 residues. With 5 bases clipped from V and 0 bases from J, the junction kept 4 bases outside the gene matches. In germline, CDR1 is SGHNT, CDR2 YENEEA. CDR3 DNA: TGTGCCAGCAGCCCCGGGGGGAGCTCCTACGAGCAGTACTTC. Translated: CASSPGGSSYEQYF.

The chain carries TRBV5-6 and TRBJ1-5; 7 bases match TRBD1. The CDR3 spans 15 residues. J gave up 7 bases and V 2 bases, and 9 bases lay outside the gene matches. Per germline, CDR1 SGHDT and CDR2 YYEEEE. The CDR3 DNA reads TGTGCCAGCAGCTTTTTTGACAGGGTAAGGCAGCCCCAGCATTTT. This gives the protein CASSFFDRVRQPQHF.

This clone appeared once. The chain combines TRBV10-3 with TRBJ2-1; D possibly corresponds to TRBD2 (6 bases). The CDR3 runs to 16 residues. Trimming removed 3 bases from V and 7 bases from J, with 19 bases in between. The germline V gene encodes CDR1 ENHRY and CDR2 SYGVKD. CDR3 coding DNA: TGTGCCATCAGTGACTCAAGGAGGGGAGGTAGTAATGAGCAGTTCTTC. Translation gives CAISDSRRGGSNEQFF.

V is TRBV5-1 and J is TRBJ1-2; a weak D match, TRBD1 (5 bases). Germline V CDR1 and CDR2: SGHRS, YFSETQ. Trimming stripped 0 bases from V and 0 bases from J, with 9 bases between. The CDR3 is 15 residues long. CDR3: CASSLVAGTNYGYTF. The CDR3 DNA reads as TGCGCCAGCAGCTTGGTGGCAGGGACTAACTATGGCTACACCTTC.

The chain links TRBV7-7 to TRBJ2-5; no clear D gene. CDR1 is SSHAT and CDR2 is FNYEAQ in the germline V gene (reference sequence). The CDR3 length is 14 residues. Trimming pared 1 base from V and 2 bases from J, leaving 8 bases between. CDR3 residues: CASSLGGKQETQYF. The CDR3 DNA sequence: TGTGCCAGCAGCTTAGGCGGAAAACAAGAGACCCAGTACTTC. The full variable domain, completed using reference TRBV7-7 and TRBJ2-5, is GAGVSQSPRYKVTKRGQDVTLRCDPISSHATLYWYQQALGQGPEFLTYFNYEAQPDKSGLPSDRFSAERPEGSISTLTIQRTEQRDSAMYRCASSLGGKQETQYFGPGTRLLVL.

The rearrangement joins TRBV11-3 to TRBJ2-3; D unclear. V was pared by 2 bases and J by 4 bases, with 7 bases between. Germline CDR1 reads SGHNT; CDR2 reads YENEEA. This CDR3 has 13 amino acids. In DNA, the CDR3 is TGTGCCAGCAGCTTACTTCTAGCAGATACGCAGTATTTT. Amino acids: CASSLLLADTQYF.

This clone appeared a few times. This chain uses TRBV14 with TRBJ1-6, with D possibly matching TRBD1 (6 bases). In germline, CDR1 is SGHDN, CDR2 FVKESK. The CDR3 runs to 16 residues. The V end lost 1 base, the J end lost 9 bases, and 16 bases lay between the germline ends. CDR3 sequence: CASSQGHGGQISPLHF. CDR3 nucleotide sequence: TGTGCCAGCAGCCAAGGGCACGGGGGGCAAATTTCACCCCTCCACTTT.

CDR3 DNA: TGTGCCAGCATCTCGGCGGCTAGCTACGAGCAGTACTTC. This gives the protein CASISAASYEQYF. This chain connects TRBV13 to TRBJ2-7; D not resolved. The CDR3 runs to 13 residues. Germline-derived CDR1 and CDR2 are PRHDT and FYEKMQ (reference sequence). Trimming shortened V by 7 bases and J by 3 bases, and 13 bases separated the two germline ends.

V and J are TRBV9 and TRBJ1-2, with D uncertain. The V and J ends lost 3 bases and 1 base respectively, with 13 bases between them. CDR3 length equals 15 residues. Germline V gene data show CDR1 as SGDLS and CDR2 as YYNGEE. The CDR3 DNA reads TGTGCCAGCAGCGCCCAGACACAAATTAACTATGGCTACACCTTC. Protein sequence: CASSAQTQINYGYTF.

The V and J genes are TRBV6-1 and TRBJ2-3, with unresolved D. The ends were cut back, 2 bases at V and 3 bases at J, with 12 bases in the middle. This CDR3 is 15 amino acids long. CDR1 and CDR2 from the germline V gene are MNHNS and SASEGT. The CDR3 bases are TGTGCCAGCAGTGAATTTCCGGGTACTACAGATACGCAGTATTTT. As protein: CASSEFPGTTDTQYF.

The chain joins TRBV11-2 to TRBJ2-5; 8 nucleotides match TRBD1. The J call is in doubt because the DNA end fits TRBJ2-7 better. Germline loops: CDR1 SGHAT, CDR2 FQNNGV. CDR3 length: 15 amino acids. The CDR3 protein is CASSPGAGGYYEQYF. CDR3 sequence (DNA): TGTGCCAGCAGCCCAGGGGCAGGGGGCTACTACGAGCAGTACTTC.

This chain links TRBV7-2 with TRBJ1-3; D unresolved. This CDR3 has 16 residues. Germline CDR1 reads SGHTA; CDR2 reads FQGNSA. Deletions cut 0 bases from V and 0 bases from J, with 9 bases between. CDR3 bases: TGTGCCAGCAGCTTAGCCGGCTCGGACTCTGGAAACACCATATATTTT. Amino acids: CASSLAGSDSGNTIYF.

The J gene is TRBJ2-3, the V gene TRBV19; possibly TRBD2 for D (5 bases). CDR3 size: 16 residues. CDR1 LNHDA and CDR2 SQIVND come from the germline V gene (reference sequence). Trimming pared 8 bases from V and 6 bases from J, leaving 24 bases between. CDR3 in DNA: TGTGCCAGTCCCCCCCCCGGGGAAGTTCTCGATGATACGCAGTATTTT. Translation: CASPPPGEVLDDTQYF.

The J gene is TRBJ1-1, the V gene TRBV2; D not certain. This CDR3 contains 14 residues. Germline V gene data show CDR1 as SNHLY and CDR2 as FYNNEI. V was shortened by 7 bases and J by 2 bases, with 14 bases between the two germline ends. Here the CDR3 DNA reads TGTGCCAGCACTTTGGGTTTGGGAAACACTGAAGCTTTCTTT. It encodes CASTLGLGNTEAFF.